What follows are 31 T cell receptor beta chains derived from one specimen sequenced in a study of beta chain features in type 1 diabetes. Reverse transcribing all isolated RNA meant expressed TCRB transcripts were sequenced. TCRdb keeps only in-frame clones here, not all; method: immunoSEQ multiplex PCR. The data contain about 140,000 clones, about a tenth of them singletons. Sequencing used central memory CD4+ T cells from blood. The receptors stem from a woman between 40 and 55 years old in good health.

The chain is built from TRBV6-6 and TRBJ2-2, with 8 positions matching TRBD1. This CDR3 has 16 residues. Looked up from germline, CDR1 is MNHNY and CDR2 is SVGAGI (reference sequence). V shed 5 bases, J shed 4 bases, and the junction held 9 bases outside the gene matches. The CDR3 loop is CASSTPGGAGTGELFF. The DNA of the CDR3 is TGTGCCAGCAGTACCCCAGGGGGCGCGGGCACCGGGGAGCTGTTTTTT.

This clone was counted between two and nine times. The J gene is TRBJ2-7, the V gene TRBV10-1; a possible D gene is TRBD2 (5 bases). The CDR3 loop spans 14 amino acids. Deletions cut 6 bases from V and 3 bases from J, with 15 bases between. Germline V lookup: CDR1 WNHNN, CDR2 SYGVQD (reference sequence). The CDR3 reads CASSAGGRGYEQYF. The DNA of the CDR3 is TGCGCCAGCAGCGCCGGCGGACGGGGCTACGAGCAGTACTTC.

Only a few counts were recorded for this clone. Other DNA sequences within the sample encode an identical CDR3. The V and J genes are TRBV7-9 and TRBJ2-5; 7 bases map to TRBD2. CDR1 is SEHNR, CDR2 FQNEAQ, per germline (reference sequence). The CDR3 spans 13 residues. Trimming at V came to 5 bases and at J to 5 bases, leaving 5 bases not matched to a gene. The CDR3 nucleotides read TGTGCCAGCAGCCGTGGACTAGGGGAGACCCAGTACTTC. Its translation is CASSRGLGETQYF.

This clone was detected a few times. V gene TRBV5-1 combines with J gene TRBJ1-5, with TRBD1 identical over 9 bases. Germline loops: CDR1 SGHRS, CDR2 YFSETQ. Germline trimming cut 4 bases from V and 6 bases from J; bases unmatched to any gene: 5. The CDR3 runs to 14 residues. Here the CDR3 reads CASSPTGGVQPQHF. In DNA, the CDR3 is TGCGCCAGCAGCCCGACAGGGGGTGTTCAGCCCCAGCATTTT.

This clone was seen a few times. The rearrangement links TRBV5-1 to TRBJ1-1; possibly TRBD1 for D (6 bases). V dropped 2 bases and J dropped 4 bases, with 12 bases sitting between them. The CDR3 contains 14 residues. CDR1 is SGHRS and CDR2 is YFSETQ in the germline V gene. The DNA of the CDR3 is TGCGCCAGCAGCTTCTCTACAGGGTCCACTGAAGCTTTCTTT. Protein sequence: CASSFSTGSTEAFF. Full variable domain (outside the CDR3, taken from reference TRBV5-1 and TRBJ1-1): KAGVTQTPRYLIKTRGQQVTLSCSPISGHRSVSWYQQTPGQGLQFLFEYFSETQRNKGNFPGRFSGRQFSNSRSEMNVSTLELGDSALYLCASSFSTGSTEAFFGQGTRLTVV.

The rearrangement joins TRBV5-4 to TRBJ2-7; 8 bases map to TRBD1. V lost 4 bases to trimming and J lost 4 bases; unmatched junction nucleotides: 7. The CDR3 length is 14 residues. Germline values: CDR1 SGHNT, CDR2 YYREEE (reference sequence). The CDR3 protein is CASSIGQGRYEQYF. CDR3 sequence (DNA): TGTGCCAGCAGCATCGGACAGGGCCGGTACGAGCAGTACTTC.

This chain connects TRBV7-9 to TRBJ1-6, with D uncertain. Deletions cut 8 bases from V and 9 bases from J, with 20 bases between. Germline lookup yields CDR1 SEHNR and CDR2 FQNEAQ (reference sequence). This CDR3 comprises 15 residues. The CDR3 sequence is CASSRREGFISPLHF. In nucleotides, the CDR3 is TGTGCCAGCTCGCGACGGGAGGGCTTTATTTCACCCCTCCACTTT.

This clone was detected only a few times. The gene calls are TRBV5-6 and TRBJ2-3, with TRBD1 matching over 7 bases. J lost 6 bases, V lost 0 bases, and 7 bases had no gene match. The CDR3 runs 15 residues. CDR1 and CDR2 from the germline V gene are SGHDT and YYEEEE. CDR3 in DNA: TGTGCCAGCAGCTTGGGAACAGGGGATGGGGATACGCAGTATTTT. It is translated as CASSLGTGDGDTQYF.

This clone was seen more than once but under ten times. This chain links TRBV5-1 with TRBJ1-3; the D is unclear. CDR3 length: 15 amino acids. From germline, CDR1 is SGHRS and CDR2 YFSETQ. V was trimmed by 5 bases and J by 0 bases, leaving 12 bases between them. The DNA of the CDR3 is TGCGCCAGCAGACGGTCCGGGGACTCTGGAAACACCATATATTTT. Amino acids: CASRRSGDSGNTIYF.

Worth noting for this clone: Other DNA sequences from this sample encode an identical CDR3 as well. J is TRBJ1-2 and V is TRBV5-6; TRBD1 agrees at 7 bases. The CDR3 contains 14 residues. Germline V gene sequence: CDR1 SGHDT, CDR2 YYEEEE. The V segment lost 0 bases and the J segment 1 base; nucleotides outside the gene matches: 0. CDR3 protein: CASSLGQGNYGYTF. DNA for the CDR3: TGTGCCAGCAGCTTGGGACAGGGTAACTATGGCTACACCTTC.

This clone turned up a few times. Different DNA sequences within this sample yield the same CDR3. V gene TRBV19 combines with J gene TRBJ2-1; tentatively, D is TRBD1 (5 bases). CDR3 size: 13 residues. The V and J ends lost 6 bases and 6 bases respectively, with 12 bases between them. Germline assignment: CDR1 LNHDA and CDR2 SQIVND (reference sequence). CDR3 nucleotide sequence: TGTGCCAGTAGGCAGGGCGCAGGCAATGAGCAGTTCTTC. Its protein product is CASRQGAGNEQFF.

Ten or more counts support this clone. The chain recombines TRBV7-2 with TRBJ2-3, with TRBD1 identical over 7 bases. Unmatched junction bases numbered 8, after V lost 5 bases and J lost 0 bases. The CDR3 has 16 amino acids. From germline, CDR1 is SGHTA and CDR2 FQGNSA. CDR3 in amino acids: CASSPPTGSSTDTQYF. The CDR3 DNA reads TGTGCCAGCAGCCCTCCGACAGGGAGCAGCACAGATACGCAGTATTTT.

This chain joins TRBV10-1 and TRBJ2-1, with TRBD2 matching 7 bases. This CDR3 region has 14 residues. V dropped 4 bases and J dropped 8; count of bases not matched to a gene: 8. Germline loops: CDR1 WNHNN, CDR2 SYGVQD (reference sequence). CDR3 in amino acids: CASSVERGSDEQFF. The CDR3 DNA follows: TGCGCCAGCAGTGTAGAGCGGGGTTCCGATGAGCAGTTCTTC.

A few counts support this clone. The chain carries TRBV5-1 and TRBJ1-1; 7 bases agree with TRBD1. The trim removed 0 bases at V and 6 bases at J, leaving 8 bases unmatched. Germline assignment: CDR1 SGHRS and CDR2 YFSETQ. The CDR3 has 15 residues. In nucleotides, the CDR3 is TGCGCCAGCAGCTTGGATCAGGGGGATTGGGCTGAAGCTTTCTTT. Encoded protein: CASSLDQGDWAEAFF.

The V gene is TRBV7-8, the J gene TRBJ1-1, with a weak D call TRBD1 (6 bases). Between the trimmed V and J ends, which lost 4 bases and 2 bases, there was a span of 8 bases. Germline lookup yields CDR1 SGHVS and CDR2 FQNEAQ. The CDR3 contains 13 residues. The CDR3 is CASSSDRNTEAFF. CDR3 sequence (DNA): TGTGCCAGCAGCTCGGACAGAAACACTGAAGCTTTCTTT.

In this sample, this clone turned up a few times. The V and J genes are TRBV27 and TRBJ1-5; 7 bases align to TRBD1. Germline V lookup: CDR1 MNHEY, CDR2 SMNVEV (reference sequence). The CDR3 sequence is 14 residues long. Trimming took 9 bases from V and 3 from J; bases not matched to a gene: 8. The CDR3 nucleotides read TGTGCCAGTCAAGGGGGACAGCACAATCAGCCCCAGCATTTT. This sequence encodes CASQGGQHNQPQHF.

The gene calls are TRBV5-1 and TRBJ2-3; 10 bases align to TRBD1. The CDR3 sequence is 17 residues long. The V gene end was trimmed by 2 bases and the J gene end by 3 bases; junction bases not matched to a gene: 9. CDR1 is SGHRS and CDR2 is YFSETQ in the germline V gene. The CDR3 region has the DNA TGCGCCAGCAGCTTTACCCGGCCGGGACAGGGGACAGATACGCAGTATTTT. Protein sequence: CASSFTRPGQGTDTQYF.

This clone turned up a few times. The same CDR3 also results from other DNA sequences found in this sample. The chain uses TRBV18 and TRBJ1-1; D possibly corresponds to TRBD1 (5 bases). With 3 bases removed from V and 3 bases from J, the gap between germline ends came to 8 bases. CDR3 length equals 13 residues. Germline V lookup: CDR1 KGHSH, CDR2 LQKENI. CDR3 protein: CASSPGGDTEAFF. The CDR3 nucleotides are TGTGCCAGCTCACCCGGGGGGGACACTGAAGCTTTCTTT.

The chain combines TRBV7-2 with TRBJ2-5, with a tentative D call TRBD2 (5 bases). Between the trimmed V and J ends, which lost 4 bases and 5 bases, there was a span of 14 bases. The germline CDR1 and CDR2 sequences are SGHTA and FQGNSA. The CDR3 is 14 residues long. The CDR3 bases are TGTGCCAGCAGCTGGTCGGACGGCGGGGAGACCCAGTACTTC. This sequence encodes CASSWSDGGETQYF.

This clone has more than one count but fewer than ten. The chain employs TRBV18 and TRBJ2-7; 7 bases line up with TRBD1. V was pared by 6 bases and J by 2 bases, with 7 bases of the junction left unmatched. Germline V lookup: CDR1 KGHSH, CDR2 LQKENI. The CDR3 covers 14 residues. This CDR3 is CASSPDREPYEQYF. In DNA, the CDR3 is TGTGCCAGCTCGCCCGACAGGGAACCCTACGAGCAGTACTTC.

The CDR3 loop reads CASSREAGRAYF. The CDR3 DNA reads as TGTGCCAGCAGCAGAGAGGCAGGCAGGGCGTATTTT. The gene calls are TRBV2 and TRBJ2-3, with D maybe TRBD1 (5 bases). CDR3 length: 12 residues. Germline V gene data show CDR1 as SNHLY and CDR2 as FYNNEI. Trimming removed 6 bases from V and 14 bases from J, with 18 bases in between.

The chain is built from TRBV6-6 and TRBJ1-5; 9 nucleotides match TRBD1. J gave up 4 bases and V 2 bases, and 6 bases lay outside the gene matches. The germline CDR1 and CDR2 sequences are MNHNY and SVGAGI (reference sequence). CDR3 size: 16 residues. The CDR3, as DNA: TGTGCCAGCAGTTACCCACCCGGGACAGGGAATCAGCCCCAGCATTTT. Translating gives CASSYPPGTGNQPQHF.

This clone was recorded only once. The gene calls are TRBV6-5 and TRBJ1-1; maybe TRBD1 (6 bases). The ends were cut back, 7 bases at V and 3 bases at J, with 18 bases in the middle. The CDR3 is 15 amino acids. CDR1 MNHEY and CDR2 SVGAGI come from the germline V gene. As DNA, the CDR3 is TGTGCCAGCACCCTCGTCCCCGGACAGTACACTGAAGCTTTCTTT. This gives the protein CASTLVPGQYTEAFF.

CDR3 coding DNA: TGTGCCAGCAGCCGGGCCGGGAACTACGAGCAGTACTTC. Amino acid sequence: CASSRAGNYEQYF. The V gene is TRBV7-9, the J gene TRBJ2-5, with D possibly matching TRBD2 (5 bases). The J call may be wrong; the DNA end is better matched by TRBJ2-7. Looked up from germline, CDR1 is SEHNR and CDR2 is FQNEAQ (reference sequence). The CDR3 consists of 13 residues.

The rearrangement links TRBV7-9 to TRBJ2-3; D may be TRBD1 (6 bases). The germline V gene has CDR1 SEHNR and CDR2 FQNEAQ (reference sequence). Between the trimmed V and J ends, which lost 1 base and 4 bases, there was a span of 12 bases. The CDR3 contains 15 residues. The CDR3: CASSLVQGRADTQYF. The DNA of the CDR3 is TGTGCCAGCAGCTTAGTGCAGGGGCGCGCAGATACGCAGTATTTT.

This clone occurred a few times. The chain couples TRBV29-1 to TRBJ1-2, with a possible D match to TRBD1 (6 bases). V was pared by 6 bases and J by 7 bases, with 18 bases between. Germline V gene data show CDR1 as SQVTM and CDR2 as ANQGSEA. CDR3 length: 13 amino acids. The CDR3, as DNA: TGCAGCGTAGACGACAGGTTATTAGGTGGCTACACCTTC. It specifies CSVDDRLLGGYTF.

Details on this clone: One end of the junction does not line up with germline, which may come from a read error. The rearrangement uses TRBV7-2 and TRBJ2-3; TRBD2 agrees at 11 bases. The CDR3 spans 14 residues. Germline lookup yields CDR1 SGHTA and CDR2 FQGNSA. This CDR3 reads CASRLTPGLAVGDF. DNA of the CDR3: TGTGCCAGCAGACTAACCCCGGGACTAGCGGTCGGTGATTTT.

This clone was observed at least ten times. The V and J genes are TRBV4-1 and TRBJ1-5, with D maybe TRBD1 (6 bases). This CDR3 has 15 amino acids. CDR1 MGHRA and CDR2 YSYEKL come from the germline V gene. V dropped 4 bases and J dropped 0 bases, with 10 bases sitting between them. This CDR3 reads CASSLAGVSNQPQHF. The CDR3 DNA reads TGCGCCAGCAGCCTGGCAGGGGTTAGCAATCAGCCCCAGCATTTT.

This clone was observed a few times. The chain has TRBV5-1 and TRBJ1-2; 9 bases match TRBD1. With V trimmed by 0 bases and J by 6 bases, 3 bases remained unmatched. This CDR3 region has 14 residues. CDR1 and CDR2 from the germline V gene are SGHRS and YFSETQ. The chain's CDR3 is CASSLGDRANGYTF. The CDR3 DNA follows: TGCGCCAGCAGCTTGGGGGACAGGGCGAATGGCTACACCTTC.

This clone was counted a few times. This chain uses TRBV5-1 with TRBJ2-2; D gene unclear. The CDR3 is made up of 14 amino acids. The germline CDR1 and CDR2 sequences are SGHRS and YFSETQ. V was clipped by 4 bases and J by 4 bases, with 11 bases between them. CDR3 coding DNA: TGCGCCAGCAGCAATATACCGGGCACCGGGGAGCTGTTTTTT. Its translation is CASSNIPGTGELFF.

The sample holds a few counts of this clone. V is TRBV19 and J is TRBJ1-5; 7 bases match TRBD1. The trim removed 4 bases at V and 4 bases at J, leaving 7 bases unmatched. The CDR3 is made up of 15 amino acids. Germline V gives CDR1 LNHDA, CDR2 SQIVND (reference sequence). The CDR3 is CASSNEQGRNQPQHF. Here the CDR3 DNA reads TGTGCCAGTAGTAACGAACAGGGGCGGAATCAGCCCCAGCATTTT.